This T cell receptor (beta chain) comes out of a study of blood T cells in healthy people across ages. Study-wide context: For every two T cells, template switching captured about one barcoded beta molecule.

Study results and caveats: CMV infection status of these donors was not known.

V lost 5 bases and J 11 bases, leaving 22 bases between the germline ends. Germline V gives CDR1 SGDLS, CDR2 YYNGEE. The CDR3 is 14 residues long. Then a second PCR, running roughly 7 to 11 cycles, was carried out with a sample-barcoded 5' primer and a J-beta primer mix. TCRdb re-called the 5' RACE reads with MiXCR, one entry per CDR3 protein. Among approximately 800,000 distinct CDR3 sequences listed, approximately 60% were seen once. In each sample, at least 6 million PBMCs were isolated. This clonotype was counted a few times. No antigen is known for it. The chain joins TRBV9 to TRBJ1-1; maybe TRBD1 (5 bases). The specimen was blood. This clonotype was obtained from a man aged 35-49 years in good health. The CDR3 protein is CASRPGTQEGWAFF. The CDR3 region has the DNA TGTGCCAGCAGACCAGGCACACAGGAGGGTTGGGCTTTCTTT.